This TCR beta chain was identified during a study of control samples from healthy donors and cancer patients. Measured with immunoSEQ multiplex PCR; TCRdb has only the in-frame clones, and not every one. The sample comprises about 95,000 clones, about 85% of which are singletons, and 14% rests with the top ten. Material: blood. This receptor was taken from a woman in her seventies in good health.

Here the CDR3 reads CASQSGRATDTQYF. The CDR3 DNA follows: TGTGCCAGCCAAAGCGGGAGGGCCACAGATACGCAGTATTTT. The rearrangement joins TRBV6-5 to TRBJ2-3; 10 bases are shared with TRBD2. The germline gives CDR1 MNHEY, CDR2 SVGAGI. Trimming removed 8 bases from V and 2 bases from J; junction bases left unmatched: 4. CDR3 length equals 14 residues.